This is a list of T cell receptor beta chains from one sample in a study of CD8+ T cells in alopecia areata. The table came from immunoSEQ multiplex PCR; TCRdb's copy has only in-frame clones and leaves some out. This sample has around 80,000 clones; 51% occur once, and the top ten carry around 5.7%. Sequencing used NKG2D-high CD8+ T cells sorted from blood. The receptors were gathered from a human donor with alopecia areata. The CDR3 runs from the conserved cysteine through the conserved F or W. A D gene is named only where the DNA matches it firmly. The size entry is marked missing in some rows and otherwise reads once, few, many or a size class.

V,size,D,J,CDR3,DNA
TRBV5-1,NA,NA,TRBJ2-7,CASTEGPEQYF,TGCGCCAGCACGGAAGGACCGGAGCAGTACTTC
TRBV2,once,TRBD2,TRBJ2-4,CASSEVQRGDKNIQYF,TGTGCCAGCAGTGAAGTTCAGCGGGGAGACAAAAACATTCAGTACTTC
TRBV29-1,NA,TRBD1,TRBJ1-4,CSTRTGENEKLFF,TGCAGCACCCGGACAGGGGAGAATGAAAAACTGTTTTTT
TRBV6-5,NA,NA,TRBJ2-7,CASSLSDSTYEQYF,TGTGCCAGCAGCCTCTCGGACAGCACCTACGAGCAGTACTTC
TRBV5-1,NA,TRBD2,TRBJ2-1,CASSLSSGRPPEQFF,TGCGCCAGCAGCTTATCTAGCGGGAGGCCGCCTGAGCAGTTCTTC
TRBV29-1,NA,NA,TRBJ2-4,CSVKFGVTAKNIQYF,TGCAGCGTTAAATTCGGGGTTACAGCCAAAAACATTCAGTACTTC
TRBV2,NA,NA,TRBJ1-1,CASSEVSIATEAFF,TGTGCCAGCAGTGAAGTGTCGATCGCCACTGAAGCTTTCTTT
TRBV7-9,NA,NA,TRBJ2-1,CASSFRGPNEQFF,TGTGCCAGCAGCTTTCGGGGGCCCAATGAGCAGTTCTTC
TRBV7-2,NA,TRBD2,TRBJ2-7,CASSFGLAGGYEQYF,TGTGCCAGCAGCTTCGGACTAGCGGGAGGCTACGAGCAGTACTTC
TRBV6-6,NA,NA,TRBJ2-7,CASRFSSYEQYF,TGTGCCAGCAGATTCAGCTCCTACGAGCAGTACTTC
TRBV9,NA,NA,TRBJ2-1,CASSAQSHSDEQFF,TGTGCCAGCAGCGCCCAGTCACATAGCGATGAGCAGTTCTTC
TRBV11-2,few,TRBD2,TRBJ2-1,CASSSPTSGRVVNEQFF,TGTGCCAGCAGCTCGCCGACTAGCGGGAGGGTCGTCAATGAGCAGTTCTTC
TRBV6-6,few,NA,TRBJ2-5,CASGKGGGTQYF,TGTGCCAGCGGGAAAGGTGGGGGGACCCAGTACTTC
TRBV11-3,NA,NA,TRBJ2-3,CASSLPRDTQYF,TGTGCCAGCAGCTTACCGAGGGATACGCAGTATTTT
TRBV28,NA,TRBD1,TRBJ2-6,CASSPLYDRGDSGANVLTF,TGTGCCAGCAGTCCTTTATACGACAGGGGAGACTCTGGGGCCAACGTCCTGACTTTC
TRBV28,few,TRBD2,TRBJ2-5,CASTTSREGHQETQYF,TGTGCCAGCACCACTTCTCGGGAGGGCCACCAAGAGACCCAGTACTTC
TRBV18,once,TRBD2,TRBJ2-1,CASSPRLAGALYNEQFF,TGTGCCAGCTCACCACGTCTAGCGGGGGCCCTCTACAATGAGCAGTTCTTC
TRBV28,NA,NA,TRBJ2-7,CASEGKTTYEQYF,TGTGCCAGCGAGGGGAAAACTACCTACGAGCAGTACTTC
TRBV29-1,NA,NA,TRBJ2-7,CSVGVVSRPSYEQYF,TGCAGCGTTGGAGTGGTTAGCCGACCCTCCTACGAGCAGTACTTC
TRBV2,NA,NA,TRBJ2-7,CASSVGLAYEQYF,TGTGCCAGCAGTGTGGGCCTAGCCTACGAGCAGTACTTC
TRBV19,few,NA,TRBJ2-5,CASSSPPGVAQYF,TGTGCCAGTAGTTCGCCCCCTGGGGTGGCCCAGTACTTC
TRBV29-1,NA,NA,TRBJ2-3,CSVAPEGDTQYF,TGCAGCGTTGCCCCGGAGGGAGATACGCAGTATTTT
TRBV27,NA,NA,TRBJ2-7,CASSFMMGEQYF,TGTGCCAGCAGTTTCATGATGGGCGAGCAGTACTTC